These 5 T cell receptor beta chains were all obtained from the same sample, sequenced in a study of monozygotic twins with inflammatory bowel disease. TCRdb derives one entry per CDR3 protein from the 5' RACE reads, leaving out DNA. The ten most abundant clones cover 2% to 3% of a sample with about 420,000 distinct CDR3 sequences. Sequences were obtained from blood. Every receptor here comes from a human donor with ulcerative colitis or Crohn's disease, or a healthy co-twin of an affected twin (not recorded which).

This chain links TRBV9 with TRBJ2-1. Germline values: CDR1 SGDLS, CDR2 YYNGEE. CDR3 length equals 15 residues. CDR3 region: CASSVDASSYNEQFF.

The chain links TRBV2 to TRBJ2-1; the TCRdb call, TRBD1, lacks DNA for checking. Germline V gene data show CDR1 as SNHLY and CDR2 as FYNNEI. CDR3 length: 14 residues. CDR3: CASTRGGSYNEQFF.

This rearrangement joins TRBV20-1 to TRBJ2-1. This CDR3 has 16 residues. Germline CDR1 is DFQATT and CDR2 is SNEGSKA (reference sequence). CDR3 loop: CSATTGSMDSYNEQFF.

V is TRBV5-1 and J is TRBJ2-1; the D gene TCRdb calls, TRBD1, cannot be checked with no DNA. The length of the CDR3 is 16 residues. The germline CDR1 and CDR2 sequences are SGHRS and YFSETQ. This chain's CDR3 is CASSPTGGWSYNEQFF.

The chain links TRBV4-1 to TRBJ1-1. The CDR3 runs to 14 residues. Germline assignment: CDR1 MGHRA and CDR2 YSYEKL. CDR3 in amino acids: CASSGRAPNTEAFF.